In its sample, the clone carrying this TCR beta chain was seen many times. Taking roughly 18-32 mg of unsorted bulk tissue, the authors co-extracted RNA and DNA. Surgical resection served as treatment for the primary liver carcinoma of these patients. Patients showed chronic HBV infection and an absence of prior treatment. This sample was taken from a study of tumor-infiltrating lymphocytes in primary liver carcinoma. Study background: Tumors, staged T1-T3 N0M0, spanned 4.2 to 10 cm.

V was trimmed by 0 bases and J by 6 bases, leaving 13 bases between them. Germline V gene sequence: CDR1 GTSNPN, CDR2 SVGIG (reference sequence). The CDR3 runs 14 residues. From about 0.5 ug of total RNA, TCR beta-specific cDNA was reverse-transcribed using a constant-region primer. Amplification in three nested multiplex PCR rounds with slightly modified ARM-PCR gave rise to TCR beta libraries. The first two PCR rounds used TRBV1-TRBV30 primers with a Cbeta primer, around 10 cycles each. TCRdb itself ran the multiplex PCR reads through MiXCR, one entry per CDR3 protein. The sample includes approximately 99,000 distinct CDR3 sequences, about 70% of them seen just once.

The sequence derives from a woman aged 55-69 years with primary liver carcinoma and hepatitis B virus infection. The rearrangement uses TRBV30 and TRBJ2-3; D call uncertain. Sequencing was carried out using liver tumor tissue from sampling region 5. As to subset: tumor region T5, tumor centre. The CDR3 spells CAWSVLSRFDTQYF. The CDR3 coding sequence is TGTGCCTGGAGTGTACTTAGCAGGTTTGATACGCAGTATTTT. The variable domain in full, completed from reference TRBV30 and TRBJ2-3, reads SQTIHQWPATLVQPVGSPLSLECTVEGTSNPNLYWYRQAAGRGLQLLFYSVGIGQISSEVPQNLSASRPQDRQFILSSKKLLLSDSGFYLCAWSVLSRFDTQYFGPGTRLTVL.